The next 10 T cell receptor beta chains were all read from a single sample in a study of somatic mutations in cytotoxic T cells in rheumatoid arthritis. Sequencing used immunoSEQ multiplex PCR; TCRdb keeps in-frame clones, though not all of them. Of under 25,000 clones in the sample, roughly nine tenths were seen once. The source material was CD8+ T cells sorted from blood. These receptor sequences come from a middle-aged man in good health.

The chain has TRBV27 and TRBJ2-5; no clear D gene. The V end was cut by 4 bases, the J end by 5 bases, with 20 bases between. CDR1 is MNHEY and CDR2 is SMNVEV in the germline V gene (reference sequence). The CDR3 extends over 16 amino acids. CDR3 coding DNA: TGTGCCAGCAGTTGGTCCGTGACCCACTCTCTGGAGACCCAGTACTTC. This encodes CASSWSVTHSLETQYF.

Here the CDR3 reads CASSFSGSYLYEQYF. DNA for the CDR3: TGTGCCAGCAGTTTCAGCGGCTCATATCTATACGAGCAGTACTTC. The gene calls are TRBV27 and TRBJ2-7, with a weak D call TRBD2 (5 bases). CDR3 size: 15 residues. The germline gives CDR1 MNHEY, CDR2 SMNVEV (reference sequence). V gave up 3 bases and J gave up 4 bases, with 16 bases separating them.

The rearrangement uses TRBV9 and TRBJ2-2, with D uncertain. There are 13 residues in the CDR3. The germline V gene encodes CDR1 SGDLS and CDR2 YYNGEE. Trimming took 3 bases from V and 7 from J, leaving 10 bases between them. The CDR3, as DNA: TGTGCCAGCAGCGGAGGCTTTGGCGGGGAGCTGTTTTTT. As protein: CASSGGFGGELFF.

The chain recombines TRBV2 with TRBJ2-1, with D tentatively TRBD2 (5 bases). Germline V gene sequence: CDR1 SNHLY, CDR2 FYNNEI. V lost 7 bases and J lost 15, with 22 bases in between. The CDR3 has 13 amino acids. The CDR3 region is CASTDRLLEKGFF. The CDR3 DNA sequence: TGTGCCAGCACCGACCGCCTACTAGAAAAGGGGTTCTTC.

J is TRBJ2-7 and V is TRBV28, with a possible D match to TRBD1 (5 bases). CDR3 length: 13 residues. Germline assignment: CDR1 MDHEN and CDR2 SYDVKM. The V gene lost 6 bases and the J gene lost 3 bases, with 12 bases spanning the gap. Here the CDR3 DNA reads TGTGCCAGCAGGCGACAGTCCCTCTACGAGCAGTACTTC. Translating gives CASRRQSLYEQYF. Full variable domain (remainder filled in from reference TRBV28 and TRBJ2-7): DVKVTQSSRYLVKRTGEKVFLECVQDMDHENMFWYRQDPGLGLRLIYFSYDVKMKEKGDIPEGYSVSREKKERFSLILESASTNQTSMYLCASRRQSLYEQYFGPGTRLTVT.

The chain uses TRBV7-3 and TRBJ2-5; D not certain. Per the germline V gene, CDR1 is SGHTA and CDR2 is FQGTGA. The CDR3 has 13 residues. The V gene lost 5 bases and the J gene lost 2 bases, with 9 bases spanning the gap. The CDR3 nucleotides are TGTGCCAGCAGCCCATTGGGACAAGAGACCCAGTACTTC. Translation gives CASSPLGQETQYF. Complete variable domain (other parts from reference TRBV7-3 and TRBJ2-5): GAGVSQTPSNKVTEKGKYVELRCDPISGHTALYWYRQSLGQGPEFLIYFQGTGAADDSGLPNDRFFAVRPEGSVSTLKIQRTERGDSAVYLCASSPLGQETQYFGPGTRLLVL.

CDR3 protein: CASSLWGRADEQYF. The DNA for the CDR3 is TGTGCCAGCAGTTTATGGGGGAGGGCGGATGAGCAGTACTTC. The genes are TRBV27 and TRBJ2-7; 7 bases align to TRBD2. Germline V CDR1 and CDR2: MNHEY, SMNVEV (reference sequence). The CDR3 sequence is 14 residues long. The V segment lost 1 base and the J segment 7 bases; nucleotides outside the gene matches: 7.

The chain uses TRBV7-2 and TRBJ1-3; D uncertain. Germline V gene sequence: CDR1 SGHTA, CDR2 FQGNSA. The V end lost 1 base, the J end lost 3 bases, and 10 bases lay between the germline ends. The CDR3 spans 15 residues. The CDR3 spells CASSLGSFIGNTIYF. CDR3 bases: TGTGCCAGCAGCTTAGGGAGTTTTATTGGAAACACCATATATTTT.

V usage is TRBV13 and J usage is TRBJ2-7, with D possibly matching TRBD2 (5 bases). Germline V gene lookup returns CDR1 PRHDT and CDR2 FYEKMQ (reference sequence). Trimming took 5 bases from V and 7 from J, leaving 15 bases between them. The CDR3 consists of 13 residues. CDR3 DNA sequence: TGTGCCAGCAGCCCTGGGTCCTCGGGAGAGCAGTACTTC. Translating it yields CASSPGSSGEQYF.

The V and J genes are TRBV10-3 and TRBJ1-1; TRBD1 aligns across 7 bases. V gave up 2 bases and J gave up 1 base; unmatched junction bases: 16. The CDR3 runs 19 residues. The germline gives CDR1 ENHRY, CDR2 SYGVKD. In DNA, the CDR3 is TGTGCCATCAGTGAGCCCAATCGTCGGACAGGCATCGAGAACACTGAAGCTTTCTTT. Translation gives CAISEPNRRTGIENTEAFF.